This note documents a single T cell receptor beta chain sequence. This record comes from a study of T cell responses to AZD1222 COVID-19 vaccine. Generated by immunoSEQ multiplex PCR, the TCRdb table keeps only in-frame clones and is missing some. The profile covers tens of thousands of clones, with about 91% appearing a single time and about 9.3% taken by the ten largest. The sequencing here drew on peripheral blood, taken 28 days after the second AZD1222 dose. This TCR was sampled from an adult who received the AZD1222 COVID-19 vaccine.

CDR3 residues: CASSETLTGELFF. CDR3 bases: TGTGCCAGCAGTGAGACTCTAACCGGGGAGCTGTTTTTT. The genes are TRBV6-1 and TRBJ2-2; no clear D. V was shortened by 3 bases and J by 5 bases, with 7 bases between the two germline ends. This CDR3 is built from 13 residues. In germline, CDR1 is MNHNS, CDR2 SASEGT.